The T cell receptor (beta chain) under discussion was sequenced for a study of blood T cell repertoires in COVID-19. CDR3 length: 15 residues. Trimming cost V 3 bases and J 2 bases, with 14 bases left between them. Germline V gives CDR1 LGHDT, CDR2 YNNKEL (reference sequence). Profiled with immunoSEQ multiplex PCR; TCRdb holds only in-frame clones, not every one. The table includes about 87,000 clones, over 75% detected once. This clonotype was obtained from a woman aged 80 or over with active or convalescent COVID-19. Input material: peripheral blood. V usage is TRBV3-1 (or the pseudogene TRBV3-2) and J usage is TRBJ2-7, with a weak D call TRBD2 (6 bases). The CDR3 sequence: CASSQSQGLTYEQYF. In nucleotides, the CDR3 is TGTGCCAGCAGCCAGAGTCAGGGACTCACCTACGAGCAGTACTTC.